The next 7 T cell receptor beta chains were all read from a single sample in a study of T-cell reconstitution after alpha-beta-depleted transplantation in children. Preparation of the TCRbeta library involved a method that used unique molecular identifiers. Each CDR3 protein is one row after TCRdb ran MiXCR on the PCR reads. The repertoire has around 580,000 distinct CDR3 sequences, roughly 23% of them found once; the top ten carry 12% to 15%. The material sequenced was PBMCs, mostly from graft donor cells, taken 360 days after TCRalphabeta/CD19-depleted stem cell transplant. The receptors were sampled from a boy under two years old who had a stem cell transplant for acute myeloid leukemia, so the T cells may come from the graft donor.

This clonotype was counted at least ten times. The CDR3 bases are TGTGCCAGCGCTGGGGGACTTTTTACAGAGACCCAGTACTTC. Protein product: CASAGGLFTETQYF. The V call is TRBV12-3 or TRBV12-4, the J call TRBJ2-5; D is perhaps TRBD2 (6 bases). The V gene lost 8 bases and the J gene lost 4 bases, with 17 bases spanning the gap. The CDR3 spans 14 residues.

In its sample, this clonotype was seen many times. The rearrangement joins TRBV2 to TRBJ1-1; D unclear. Germline V CDR1 and CDR2: SNHLY, FYNNEI. This CDR3 spans 16 amino acids. Trimming removed 4 bases from V and 4 bases from J, with 19 bases in between. The chain's CDR3 is CASSGGRARFRTEAFF. DNA for the CDR3: TGTGCCAGCAGTGGGGGTAGGGCTAGATTCCGCACTGAAGCTTTCTTT.

This clonotype was observed a few times. The chain links TRBV7-3 to TRBJ2-1; TRBD2 might be the D (5 bases). This CDR3 spans 13 amino acids. V was clipped by 0 bases and J by 8 bases, with 8 bases between them. Germline V gene data show CDR1 as SGHTA and CDR2 as FQGTGA. CDR3 sequence: CASSLTKRDEQFF. The CDR3 region has the DNA TGTGCCAGCAGCTTAACGAAGAGGGATGAGCAGTTCTTC.

The rearrangement uses TRBV6-1 and TRBJ2-5, with TRBD1 matching over 9 bases. This CDR3 has 14 residues. V lost 3 bases and J lost 5; bases outside the gene matches: 4. Germline V CDR1 and CDR2: MNHNS, SASEGT. CDR3: CASSDPGQGETQYF. In nucleotides, the CDR3 is TGTGCCAGCAGTGACCCTGGACAGGGGGAGACCCAGTACTTC.

This clonotype was seen at least ten times. The rearrangement links TRBV12-3 or TRBV12-4 to TRBJ2-3; D might be TRBD2 (6 bases). The CDR3 is made up of 16 amino acids. The CDR3 here is CVAGGGVQPATDTQYF. CDR3 in DNA: TGTGTCGCCGGGGGAGGAGTGCAGCCCGCCACAGATACGCAGTATTTT.

There are many counts of this clonotype. The V and J genes are TRBV29-1 and TRBJ2-7, with 10 bases fitting TRBD1. CDR3 size: 13 residues. The V and J ends lost 7 bases and 0 bases, in that order; junction bases with no gene match: 3. Germline V gene data show CDR1 as SQVTM and CDR2 as ANQGSEA. The CDR3 DNA sequence: TGCAGCGCCGGGGACAGGGGCTCCTACGAGCAGTACTTC. Translating it yields CSAGDRGSYEQYF.

The rearrangement links TRBV28 to TRBJ2-3, with 9 bases fitting TRBD2. Trimming cost V 8 bases and J 6 bases; bases outside gene matches: 18. Germline-derived CDR1 and CDR2 are MDHEN and SYDVKM. The CDR3 extends over 17 amino acids. The CDR3 coding sequence is TGTGCCAGCCCACCCCGGAGAGCGGGGGGTTCGGCCGATACGCAGTATTTT. Its protein is CASPPRRAGGSADTQYF.